The 24 T cell receptor beta chains below come from one sample, sequenced in a study of neurological immune-mediated disorders. TCRdb reprocessed the 5' RACE reads via MiXCR and lists one record per CDR3 protein. This table has approximately 60,000 distinct CDR3 sequences, roughly 4.4% appearing once. The specimen was PBMCs. These receptors originate from a man aged 50 or older with multiple sclerosis.

This clonotype was observed at least ten times. The genes are TRBV20-1 and TRBJ2-6; 10 nucleotides match TRBD1. The CDR3 spans 18 residues. Germline CDR1 is DFQATT and CDR2 is SNEGSKA (reference sequence). Trimming at V came to 3 bases and at J to 1 base, leaving 9 bases not matched to a gene. DNA for the CDR3: TGCAGTGCTAGGGGACAGGGGAATGCTGTGTCTGGGGCCAACGTCCTGACTTTC. Residues: CSARGQGNAVSGANVLTF.

This clonotype appeared a few times. The junction departs from the called germline gene at one end, perhaps through a read error. V and J are TRBV2 and TRBJ1-1; D is perhaps TRBD1 (5 bases). This CDR3 comprises 13 residues. Germline-derived CDR1 and CDR2 are SNHLY and FYNNEI. The CDR3 sequence: CATRTLMNTEAFF. CDR3 DNA sequence: TGTGCCACCAGGACATTAATGAACACTGAAGCCTTCTTT. The full variable domain, completed using reference TRBV2 and TRBJ1-1, is EPEVTQTPSHQVTQMGQEVILRCVPISNHLYFYWYRQILGQKVEFLVSFYNNEISEKSEIFDDQFSVERPDGSNFTLKIRSTKLEDSAMYFCATRTLMNTEAFFGQGTRLTVV.

This clonotype has at least ten counts. The rearrangement links TRBV29-1 to TRBJ2-2; 12 bases map to TRBD2. The CDR3 contains 16 residues. Trimming cost V 0 bases and J 4 bases; bases outside gene matches: 3. Germline V CDR1 and CDR2: SQVTM, ANQGSEA. The CDR3 is CSVEEATSGGTGELFF. CDR3 nucleotides: TGCAGCGTTGAAGAAGCGACTAGCGGGGGCACCGGGGAGCTGTTTTTT.

Remarks on this clonotype: A much larger clone lies a single base off, so this may be a read error. The rearrangement joins TRBV5-6 to TRBJ1-1, with D hard to call. V was pared by 3 bases and J by 2 bases, with 8 bases between. The germline V gene encodes CDR1 SGHDT and CDR2 YYEEEE. The CDR3 consists of 13 residues. CDR3 residues: CASSWETNTEAFF. The CDR3 DNA reads TGTGCCAGCAGCTGGGAAACCAACACTGAAGCTTTCTTT.

A few counts support this clonotype. This chain links TRBV7-8 with TRBJ2-2, with D perhaps matching TRBD2 (6 bases). Trimming removed 4 bases from V and 1 base from J, with 19 bases in between. Germline V gene data show CDR1 as SGHVS and CDR2 as FQNEAQ. This CDR3 is 18 amino acids long. The CDR3 region is CASSSVLVVAENTGELFF. DNA of the CDR3: TGTGCCAGCAGCTCCGTCCTGGTTGTAGCGGAGAACACCGGGGAGCTGTTTTTT.

This clonotype showed up many times. The gene calls are TRBV10-3 and TRBJ2-1, with TRBD2 matching 13 bases. The CDR3 contains 15 residues. Germline CDR1 reads ENHRY; CDR2 reads SYGVKD. With V trimmed by 5 bases and J by 7 bases, 5 bases remained unmatched. CDR3 amino acids: CAISSTSGGMNEQFF. CDR3 coding DNA: TGTGCCATCAGTTCGACTAGCGGGGGGATGAATGAGCAGTTCTTC.

This clonotype has a count of ten or more. This CDR3 is CASSLLGGGYNEQFF. As DNA, the CDR3 is TGTGCCAGCAGCCTCCTAGGAGGGGGGTACAATGAGCAGTTCTTC. This rearrangement joins TRBV12-3 or TRBV12-4 to TRBJ2-1; D is perhaps TRBD1 or TRBD2 (6 bases each). The CDR3 contains 15 residues. Trimming pared 6 bases from V and 4 bases from J, leaving 16 bases between.

This clonotype came up a few times. The chain employs TRBV27 and TRBJ1-1; D may be TRBD1 (5 bases). The CDR3 loop spans 16 amino acids. The ends were cut back, 0 bases at V and 9 bases at J, with 20 bases in the middle. Germline V gene sequence: CDR1 MNHEY, CDR2 SMNVEV (reference sequence). CDR3 DNA: TGTGCCAGCAGTTTATCTGACAGTCTCGGCAGAAGAAAAGCTTTCTTT. Its protein product is CASSLSDSLGRRKAFF.

This clonotype has ten or more counts. This rearrangement joins TRBV5-1 to TRBJ2-5, with 7 bases matching TRBD1. CDR3 size: 16 residues. CDR1 and CDR2 (germline): SGHRS, YFSETQ. After removal of 0 bases from V and 2 bases from J, the junction contained 7 bases not matched to a gene. The CDR3 nucleotides are TGCGCCAGCAGCTTGGGGGACCCGGGACAGCAAGAGACCCAGTACTTC. Translation: CASSLGDPGQQETQYF.

This clonotype was seen ten or more times. At one end, the junction sequence differs from germline, possibly due to a read error. The V gene is TRBV12-3 or TRBV12-4, the J gene TRBJ1-5; D call uncertain. This CDR3 spans 12 amino acids. CDR3 nucleotide sequence: TGTGCCAGCAGACTTAGCAATCAGCCCCAGAATTTT. Translated, it gives CASRLSNQPQNF.

The V and J genes are TRBV20-1 and TRBJ2-7, with unresolved D. Germline V gene data show CDR1 as DFQATT and CDR2 as SNEGSKA (reference sequence). V dropped 5 bases and J dropped 6 bases, with 11 bases sitting between them. The CDR3 runs to 11 residues. The CDR3 is CSAGVGREQYF. CDR3 DNA sequence: TGCAGTGCTGGGGTAGGTCGCGAGCAGTACTTC.

This clonotype was counted ten times or more. This chain joins TRBV5-1 and TRBJ2-7, with TRBD1 as a possible D gene (5 bases). Between the trimmed V and J ends, which lost 4 bases and 0 bases, there was a span of 8 bases. CDR1 and CDR2 from the germline V gene are SGHRS and YFSETQ. The CDR3 has 13 amino acids. CDR3 loop: CASSKQASYEQYF. In DNA form, the CDR3 reads TGCGCCAGCAGCAAACAGGCCTCCTACGAGCAGTACTTC.

This clonotype was recorded many times. The V and J genes are TRBV4-1 and TRBJ1-2, with unresolved D. Looked up from germline, CDR1 is MGHRA and CDR2 is YSYEKL. The CDR3 runs 16 residues. Trimming pared 1 base from V and 3 bases from J, leaving 15 bases between. The CDR3 nucleotides are TGCGCCAGCAGCCAAGCCGGCCTCCGGGGTGACTATGGCTACACCTTC. It codes for CASSQAGLRGDYGYTF.

In its sample, this clonotype was seen a few times. The chain recombines TRBV7-3 with TRBJ1-2; D may be TRBD1 (5 bases). V gave up 2 bases and J gave up 6 bases, with 22 bases separating them. Germline V gives CDR1 SGHTA, CDR2 FQGTGA. The length of the CDR3 is 17 residues. CDR3 in DNA: TGTGCCAGCAGCTTAGATGGGCAGGGTTTTGGTCAAGATGGCTACACCTTC. It is translated as CASSLDGQGFGQDGYTF.

The table lists this clonotype with many counts. The V gene is TRBV3-1, the J gene TRBJ2-3; 8 bases line up with TRBD2. In germline, CDR1 is LGHDT, CDR2 YNNKEL (reference sequence). The CDR3 has 18 residues. Unmatched junction bases numbered 11, after V lost 0 bases and J lost 3 bases. CDR3 amino acids: CASSQDRLTGGITDTQYF. The CDR3 DNA is TGTGCCAGCAGCCAAGATCGGTTAACGGGGGGGATTACAGATACGCAGTATTTT.

There are many counts of this clonotype. The V gene is TRBV7-6, the J gene TRBJ1-1; D ambiguous. The CDR3 runs to 15 residues. Deletions cut 4 bases from V and 4 bases from J, with 16 bases between. Germline lookup yields CDR1 SGHVS and CDR2 FNYEAQ. CDR3 coding DNA: TGTGCCAGCAGCTCCCATCGAGGCCGGGGCACTGAAGCTTTCTTT. Translated, it gives CASSSHRGRGTEAFF.

Ten or more counts support this clonotype. The CDR3 bases are TGTGCCAGCAGTTTTACTATCAGGGGCAGCTCTACCTCACCCCTCCACTTT. The encoded protein is CASSFTIRGSSTSPLHF. The genes are TRBV11-2 and TRBJ1-6, with D possibly TRBD1 on 6 matching bases. V was clipped by 6 bases and J by 10 bases, with 25 bases between them. Germline loops: CDR1 SGHAT, CDR2 FQNNGV. This CDR3 has 17 amino acids.

This clonotype showed up just a few times. A much more abundant neighbour one base away suggests this may be a read error. This chain joins TRBV27 and TRBJ1-6; perhaps TRBD1 as D (5 bases). The CDR3 is 14 amino acids. Germline loops: CDR1 MNHEY, CDR2 SMNVEV (reference sequence). The CDR3 sequence is CASSLLGPNSPLNF. CDR3 bases: TGTGCCAGCAGTTTACTGGGGCCGAATTCACCCCTCAACTTT.

This clonotype was observed at least ten times. The chain employs TRBV5-1 and TRBJ1-5; 9 bases align to TRBD1. CDR1 is SGHRS, CDR2 YFSETQ, per germline. V trimming: 0 bases; J trimming: 6 bases; junction bases outside the gene matches: 4. CDR3 length: 15 amino acids. CDR3 loop: CASSLEGQGSQPQHF. CDR3 coding DNA: TGCGCCAGCAGCTTGGAGGGACAGGGCAGTCAGCCCCAGCATTTT.

This clonotype was found many times. The chain combines TRBV20-1 with TRBJ1-6; D is uncertain. V was clipped by 3 bases and J by 3 bases, with 15 bases between them. CDR1 is DFQATT, CDR2 SNEGSKA, per germline (reference sequence). The CDR3 is made up of 16 amino acids. CDR3 DNA: TGCAGTGCTAGCCGGGCGGATCGAGTCTATAATTCACCCCTCCACTTT. Translated: CSASRADRVYNSPLHF.

The table lists this clonotype with many counts. This chain connects TRBV20-1 to TRBJ1-5; possibly TRBD1 for D (5 bases). The CDR3 runs to 14 residues. Trimming cost V 0 bases and J 3 bases, with 9 bases left between them. Germline V CDR1 and CDR2: DFQATT, SNEGSKA (reference sequence). In nucleotides, the CDR3 is TGCAGTGCTAGAGAAAGCAGGGTCAATCAGCCCCAGCATTTT. This translates into CSARESRVNQPQHF.

The rearrangement links TRBV20-1 to TRBJ2-3, with 9 bases matching TRBD2. J lost 5 bases, V lost 3 bases, and 6 bases had no gene match. Germline loops: CDR1 DFQATT, CDR2 SNEGSKA (reference sequence). The CDR3 contains 14 residues. CDR3 in amino acids: CSARVAGEGDTQYF. DNA of the CDR3: TGCAGTGCTAGGGTAGCGGGGGAGGGAGATACGCAGTATTTT.

This clonotype was picked up many times. The gene calls are TRBV7-7 and TRBJ1-5; 8 nucleotides align to TRBD1. The CDR3 has 15 amino acids. CDR1 SSHAT and CDR2 FNYEAQ come from the germline V gene (reference sequence). V dropped 2 bases and J dropped 4; count of bases not matched to a gene: 4. As DNA, the CDR3 is TGTGCCAGCAGCTTAAGCACAGGGGGAAATCAGCCCCAGCATTTT. Protein: CASSLSTGGNQPQHF.

This clonotype was picked up many times. The chain recombines TRBV28 with TRBJ2-3, with TRBD2 matching 12 bases. Germline V CDR1 and CDR2: MDHEN, SYDVKM. V shed 6 bases, J shed 4 bases, and the junction held 5 bases outside the gene matches. The length of the CDR3 is 15 residues. The CDR3 sequence is CASSTLAGGADTQYF. CDR3 nucleotides: TGTGCCAGCAGCACACTAGCGGGAGGAGCAGATACGCAGTATTTT.